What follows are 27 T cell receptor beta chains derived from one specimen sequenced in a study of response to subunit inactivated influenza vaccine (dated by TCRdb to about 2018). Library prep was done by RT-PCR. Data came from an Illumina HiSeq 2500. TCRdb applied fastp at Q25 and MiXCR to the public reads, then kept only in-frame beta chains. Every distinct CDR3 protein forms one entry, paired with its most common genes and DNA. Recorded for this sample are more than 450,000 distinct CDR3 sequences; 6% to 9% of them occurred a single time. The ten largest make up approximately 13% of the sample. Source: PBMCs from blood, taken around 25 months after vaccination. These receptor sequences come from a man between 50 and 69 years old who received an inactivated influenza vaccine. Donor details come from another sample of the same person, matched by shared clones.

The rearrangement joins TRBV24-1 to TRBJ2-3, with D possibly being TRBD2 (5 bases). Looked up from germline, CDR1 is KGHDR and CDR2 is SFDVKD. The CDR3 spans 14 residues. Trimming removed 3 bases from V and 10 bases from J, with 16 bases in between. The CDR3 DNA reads TGTGCCACCAGTGATGGGATCTCCGGGGTTTCGCAGTATTTT. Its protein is CATSDGISGVSQYF.

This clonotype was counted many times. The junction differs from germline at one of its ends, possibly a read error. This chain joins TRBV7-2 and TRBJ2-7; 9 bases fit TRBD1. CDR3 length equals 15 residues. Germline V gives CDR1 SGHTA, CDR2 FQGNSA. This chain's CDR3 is CASSLAGTGPYEQYF. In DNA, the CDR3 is TGTGCCAGCAGTTTAGCCGGGACAGGGCCCTACGAGCAGTACTTC.

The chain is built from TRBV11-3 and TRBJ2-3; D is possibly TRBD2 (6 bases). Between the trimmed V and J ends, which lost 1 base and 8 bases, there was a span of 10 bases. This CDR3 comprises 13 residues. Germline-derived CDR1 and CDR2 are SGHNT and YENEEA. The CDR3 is CASSLGFSGTQYF. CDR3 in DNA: TGTGCCAGCAGCTTAGGGTTTAGCGGTACGCAGTATTTT.

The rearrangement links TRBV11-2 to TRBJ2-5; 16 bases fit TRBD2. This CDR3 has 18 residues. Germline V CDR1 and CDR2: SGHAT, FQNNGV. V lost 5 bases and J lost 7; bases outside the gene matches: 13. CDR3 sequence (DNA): TGTGCCAGCAGCGAACCCGGGACTAGCGGGGGGGGAGCAGGGACCCAGTACTTC. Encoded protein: CASSEPGTSGGGAGTQYF.

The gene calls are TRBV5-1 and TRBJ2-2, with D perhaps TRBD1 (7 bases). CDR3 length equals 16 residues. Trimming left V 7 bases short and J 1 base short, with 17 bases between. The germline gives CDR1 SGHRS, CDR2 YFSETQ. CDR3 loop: CASQRQGGVNTGELFF. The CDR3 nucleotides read TGCGCCAGCCAACGGCAGGGGGGCGTGAACACCGGGGAGCTGTTTTTT.

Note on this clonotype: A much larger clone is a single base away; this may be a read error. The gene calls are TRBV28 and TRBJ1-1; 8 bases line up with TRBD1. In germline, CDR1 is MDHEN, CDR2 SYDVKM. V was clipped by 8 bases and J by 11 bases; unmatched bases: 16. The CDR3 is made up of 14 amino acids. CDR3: CASGTSGQVREAFF. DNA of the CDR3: TGTGCCAGCGGGACCTCGGGACAGGTCCGTGAGGCTTTCTTT. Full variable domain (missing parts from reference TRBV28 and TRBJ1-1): DVKVTQSSRYLVKRTGEKVFLECVQDMDHENMFWYRQDPGLGLRLIYFSYDVKMKEKGDIPEGYSVSREKKERFSLILESASTNQTSMYLCASGTSGQVREAFFGQGTRLTVV.

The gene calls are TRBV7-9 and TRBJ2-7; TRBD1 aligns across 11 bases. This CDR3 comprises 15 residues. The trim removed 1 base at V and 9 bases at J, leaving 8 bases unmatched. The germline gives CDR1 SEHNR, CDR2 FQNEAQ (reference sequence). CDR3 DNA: TGTGCCAGCAGCTTAGGGGGACAGGGGGTCGGTGGGCAGTACTTC. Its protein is CASSLGGQGVGGQYF. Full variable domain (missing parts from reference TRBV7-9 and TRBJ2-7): DTGVSQNPRHKITKRGQNVTFRCDPISEHNRLYWYRQTLGQGPEFLTYFQNEAQLEKSRLLSDRFSAERPKGSFSTLEIQRTEQGDSAMYLCASSLGGQGVGGQYFGPGTRLTVT.

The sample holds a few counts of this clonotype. CDR3 region: CASSAPQPDGNGNRYEQYF. The CDR3 DNA reads TGTGCCAGCAGCGCGCCGCAACCTGACGGCAATGGTAACCGATACGAGCAGTACTTC. The chain recombines TRBV5-6 with TRBJ2-7; D call uncertain. Germline CDR1 and CDR2: SGHDT and YYEEEE. V was cut by 4 bases and J by 4 bases, with 30 bases left in between. The CDR3 runs 19 residues. The whole variable domain, remainder taken from reference TRBV5-6 and TRBJ2-7, is DAGVTQSPTHLIKTRGQQVTLRCSPKSGHDTVSWYQQALGQGPQFIFQYYEEEERQRGNFPDRFSGHQFPNYSSELNVNALLLGDSALYLCASSAPQPDGNGNRYEQYFGPGTRLTVT.

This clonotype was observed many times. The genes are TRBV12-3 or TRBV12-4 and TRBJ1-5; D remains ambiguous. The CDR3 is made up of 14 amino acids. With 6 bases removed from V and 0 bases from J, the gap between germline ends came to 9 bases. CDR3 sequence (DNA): TGTGCCAGCAGCCCTACTCTTAGCAATCAGCCCCAGCATTTT. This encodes CASSPTLSNQPQHF.

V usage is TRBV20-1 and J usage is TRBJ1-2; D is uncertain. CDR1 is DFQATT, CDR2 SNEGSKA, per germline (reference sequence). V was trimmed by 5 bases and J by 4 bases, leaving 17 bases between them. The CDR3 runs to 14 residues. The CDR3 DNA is TGCAGTGCTCCGTGGAACACGGTCGGCTATGGCTACACCTTC. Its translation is CSAPWNTVGYGYTF.

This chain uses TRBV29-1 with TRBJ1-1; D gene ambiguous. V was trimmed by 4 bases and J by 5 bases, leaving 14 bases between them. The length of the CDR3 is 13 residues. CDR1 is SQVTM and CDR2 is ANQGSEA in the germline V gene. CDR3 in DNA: TGCAGCGTTGCGGCACAAATGGGGACTGAAGCTTTCTTT. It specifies CSVAAQMGTEAFF.

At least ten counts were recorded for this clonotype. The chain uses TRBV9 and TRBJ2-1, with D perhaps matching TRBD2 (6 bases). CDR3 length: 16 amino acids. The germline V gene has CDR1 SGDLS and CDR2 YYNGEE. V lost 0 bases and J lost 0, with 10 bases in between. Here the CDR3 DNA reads TGTGCCAGCAGCGTAGGGCTCGGGAGCTCCTACAATGAGCAGTTCTTC. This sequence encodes CASSVGLGSSYNEQFF.

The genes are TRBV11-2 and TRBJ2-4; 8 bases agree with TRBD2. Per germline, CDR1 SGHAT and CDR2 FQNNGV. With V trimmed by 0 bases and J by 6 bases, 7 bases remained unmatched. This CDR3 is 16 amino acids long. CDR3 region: CASSLEGAGGGNIQYF. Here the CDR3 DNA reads TGTGCCAGCAGCTTAGAGGGGGCGGGAGGAGGAAACATTCAGTACTTC.

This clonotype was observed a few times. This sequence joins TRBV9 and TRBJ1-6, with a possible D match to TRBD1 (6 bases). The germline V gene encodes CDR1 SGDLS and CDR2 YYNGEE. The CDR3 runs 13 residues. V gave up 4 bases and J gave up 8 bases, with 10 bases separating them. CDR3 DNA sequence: TGTGCCAGCAGCACAGGGTTGGATTCACCCCTCCACTTT. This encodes CASSTGLDSPLHF.

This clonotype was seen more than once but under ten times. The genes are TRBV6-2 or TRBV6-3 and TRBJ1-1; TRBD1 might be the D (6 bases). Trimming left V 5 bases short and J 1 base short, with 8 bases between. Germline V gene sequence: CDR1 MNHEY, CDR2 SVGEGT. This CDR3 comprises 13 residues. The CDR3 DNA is TGTGCCAGCAGTGACAGGCCGAACACTGAAGCTTTCTTT. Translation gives CASSDRPNTEAFF.

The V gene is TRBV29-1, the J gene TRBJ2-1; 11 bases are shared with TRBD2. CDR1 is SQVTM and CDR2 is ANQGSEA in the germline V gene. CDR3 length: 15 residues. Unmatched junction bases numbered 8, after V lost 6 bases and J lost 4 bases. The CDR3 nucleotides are TGCAGCGTAGCAACCGGGACTAGCGGATACAATGAGCAGTTCTTC. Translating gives CSVATGTSGYNEQFF.

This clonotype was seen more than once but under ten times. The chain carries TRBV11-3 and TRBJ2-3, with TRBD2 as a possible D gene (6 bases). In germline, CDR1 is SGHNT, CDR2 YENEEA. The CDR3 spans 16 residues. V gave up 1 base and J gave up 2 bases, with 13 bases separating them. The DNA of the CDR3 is TGTGCCAGCAGCTTAGGCTCGGGCGGGGACACAGATACGCAGTATTTT. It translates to CASSLGSGGDTDTQYF.

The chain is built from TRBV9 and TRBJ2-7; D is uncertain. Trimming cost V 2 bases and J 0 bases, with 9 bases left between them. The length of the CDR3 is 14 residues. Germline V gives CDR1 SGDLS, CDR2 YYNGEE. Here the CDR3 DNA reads TGTGCCAGCAGCGTTGGCTCTGTCTCCTACGAGCAGTACTTC. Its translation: CASSVGSVSYEQYF.

CDR3 in DNA: TGTGCCAGCAGTTACGTCCGGGAGAAATATTACAATGAGCAGTTCTTC. Encoded protein: CASSYVREKYYNEQFF. V gene TRBV6-5 combines with J gene TRBJ2-1, with TRBD2 as a possible D gene (6 bases). CDR1 and CDR2 (germline): MNHEY, SVGAGI. V was cut by 2 bases and J by 4 bases, with 15 bases left in between. The CDR3 is 16 residues long.

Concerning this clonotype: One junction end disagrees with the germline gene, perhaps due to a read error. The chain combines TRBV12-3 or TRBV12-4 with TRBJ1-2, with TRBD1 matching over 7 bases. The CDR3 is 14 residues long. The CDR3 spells CASSLIPTGTPTAF. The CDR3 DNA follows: TGTGCCAGCAGTTTGATACCGACAGGGACACCCACTGCCTTC.

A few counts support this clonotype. The CDR3 region is CASILLDRGPLGRPLHF. CDR3 in DNA: TGCGCCAGCATTCTACTGGACAGGGGCCCCCTTGGGCGGCCCCTCCACTTT. This chain uses TRBV10-2 with TRBJ1-6, with TRBD1 matching over 9 bases. Germline V gives CDR1 WSHSY, CDR2 SAAADI. J lost 13 bases, V lost 7 bases, and 20 bases had no gene match. The CDR3 is 17 amino acids.

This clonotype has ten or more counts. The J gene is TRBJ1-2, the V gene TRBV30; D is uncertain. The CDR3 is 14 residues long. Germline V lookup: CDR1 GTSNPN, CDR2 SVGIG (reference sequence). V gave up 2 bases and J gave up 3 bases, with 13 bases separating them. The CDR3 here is CAWSFWRQDYGYTF. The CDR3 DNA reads TGTGCCTGGAGTTTTTGGAGGCAGGACTATGGCTACACCTTC.

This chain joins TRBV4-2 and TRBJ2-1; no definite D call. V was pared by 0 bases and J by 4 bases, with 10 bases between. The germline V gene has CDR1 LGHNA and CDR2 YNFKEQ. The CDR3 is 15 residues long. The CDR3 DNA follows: TGTGCCAGCAGCCAAGAGACTCCTGAGTACAATGAGCAGTTCTTC. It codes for CASSQETPEYNEQFF.

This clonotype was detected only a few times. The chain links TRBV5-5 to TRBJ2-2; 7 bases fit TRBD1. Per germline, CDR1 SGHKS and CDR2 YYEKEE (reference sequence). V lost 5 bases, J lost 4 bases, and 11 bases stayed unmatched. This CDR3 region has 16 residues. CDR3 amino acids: CASSRWVGQSTGELFF. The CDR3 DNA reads TGTGCCAGCAGTAGGTGGGTGGGACAGTCCACCGGGGAGCTGTTTTTT.

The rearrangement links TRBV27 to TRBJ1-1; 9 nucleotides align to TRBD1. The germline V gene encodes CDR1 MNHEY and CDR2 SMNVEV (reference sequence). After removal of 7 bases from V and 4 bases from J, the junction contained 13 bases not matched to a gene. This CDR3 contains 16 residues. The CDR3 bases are TGTGCCAGCAAGACCGGGACAGGGTGGTCGAGCACTGAAGCTTTCTTT. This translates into CASKTGTGWSSTEAFF.

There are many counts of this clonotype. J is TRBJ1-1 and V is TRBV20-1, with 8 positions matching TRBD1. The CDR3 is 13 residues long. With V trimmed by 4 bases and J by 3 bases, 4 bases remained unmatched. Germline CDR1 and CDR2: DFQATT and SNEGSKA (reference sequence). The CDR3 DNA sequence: TGCAGTGCTAACCAGGGGGCGGACACTGAAGCTTTCTTT. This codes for CSANQGADTEAFF.

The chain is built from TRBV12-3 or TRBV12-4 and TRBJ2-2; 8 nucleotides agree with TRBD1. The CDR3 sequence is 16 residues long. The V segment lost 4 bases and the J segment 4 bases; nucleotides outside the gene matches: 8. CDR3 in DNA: TGTGCCAGCAGTTCACGGACAGGGCGGGGCACCGGGGAGCTGTTTTTT. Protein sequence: CASSSRTGRGTGELFF.